This entry concerns a single T cell receptor (beta chain). Its antigen is currently not known. No base qualities exist here, and no much larger clone lies one base off it. The ViraFEST assay stimulated PBMC with viral peptide pools and then used TCR sequencing to identify antigen-specific CD4+ T cell clonotypes by expansion. After less than eleven days of culture, CD4+ T cells were isolated with the EasySep CD4+ T cell isolation kit. Each participant received two doses of an mRNA SARS-CoV-2 vaccine, either BNT162b2 or mRNA-1273. Healthy vaccine recipients had no prior SARS-CoV-2 infection, confirmed by negative nucleocapsid antibodies before and after vaccination. Fewer than 2.5 million PBMC per well were cultured in IMDM with roughly 5% human AB serum, 9 to 10 IU/ml IL-2 and gentamicin, plus 10 ug/ml peptides. On days 3 and 7, half of the culture medium was replaced with fresh IL-2-containing medium. Unless noted otherwise, every peptide stimulation condition was grown in triplicate wells. Using Ficoll-Paque Plus gradient centrifugation, PBMC were separated from whole blood and then either used fresh or cryopreserved at -140C. The overlapping peptide pools covered the spike proteins of SARS-CoV-2 as well as those of the common cold coronaviruses HCoV-NL63, HCoV-OC43 and HCoV-229E. Genomic DNA was extracted from cultured CD4+ T cells with the QIAamp micro DNA kit.

The CDR3 holds 18 amino acids from the cysteine to the phenylalanine. CDR3 DNA only is kept here, 54 bases in frame from base 1. The germline V end is reduced by 3 bases and the J end by 6 bases; junction bases left unmatched: 13. Taken from the germline V gene, the CDR1 and CDR2 loops are SGHTA and FQGNSA. The library relied on the immunoSEQ multiplex PCR assay. DNA from the cultured, isolated CD4+ T cells was subjected to TCR beta CDR3 sequencing. The paper's processing steps were these. The analysis removed non-productive TCR sequences, trimmed reads to the CDR3 region, and retained only CDR3s that were 7 or more amino acids long. Antigen-specific clonotypes were identified using the MANAFEST web app by comparison of expansion in peptide wells against reference cultures. To count as positive, a clone had to show expansion at FDR<0.05 compared with the reference and with all other wells, an odds ratio above 5, and a frequency above 0.1% in two replicate wells. Clonotypes significantly expanded in SARS-CoV-2 spike wells and in at least one common cold coronavirus spike condition were defined as cross-reactive. CDR3 similarity was assessed by Levenshtein distance using the stringdist R package, and unrooted trees were constructed with ape in R 3.6.1. In TCRdb, the immuneACCESS table is reduced to in-frame sequences with V and J assigned. These tables do not hold every clone; where another copy was compared, an unresolved V gene accounts for under half, and the others remain unexplained. For V, J and clone size, that table is used; D and trimming come from the DNA. The sample table lists under 85,000 clones, roughly 80% of them with a count of one. Together, the top ten hold about 1.2% of the sample.

This record belongs to a study of vaccination effects on CD4 cells after COVID-19 (dated by TCRdb to between 2021 and 2024). About the study as a whole: Post-vaccine samples across the study were collected a median of 72 days after the second dose, with a range of 14 to 241. The study compared SARS-CoV-2 spike-specific CD4+ TCR repertoires before and after mRNA vaccination in COVID-19 convalescent patients and infection-naive vaccine recipients. The full study included roughly 11 COVID-19 convalescent patients and several SARS-CoV-2-naive healthy vaccine recipients. The Oncomine TCR Beta short-read assay on an Illumina iSeq 100 was used to sequence cultures from other donors in the study. The full study reports these points: At late post-vaccination timepoints, both infection-induced and vaccine-induced clones showed marked clonal contraction, consistent with waning T cell responses. In healthy vaccine recipients, vaccine-induced clones were almost all SARS-CoV-2 mono-reactive, with only 1 of 255 cross-reactive with common cold coronaviruses. The study was limited by a small number of convalescent patients and lacked early post-infection timepoints.

This specimen was CD4+ T cells from PBMCs cultured with HCoV-OC43 spike peptides, taken after COVID-19 vaccination. The cell subset or site label, read with the paper, signifies: HCoV-OC43 spike overlapping peptide pool stimulation. This receptor was obtained from a human donor who received a COVID-19 vaccine. The rearrangement combines TRBV7-2 with TRBJ2-3; TRBD2 matches 12 bases in the middle. The CDR3 reads CASSLTSGGPRLGDTQYF. The nucleotide sequence reads as follows: TGTGCCAGCAGCTTGACTAGCGGGGGCCCTAGGCTCGGGGATACGCAGTATTTT.